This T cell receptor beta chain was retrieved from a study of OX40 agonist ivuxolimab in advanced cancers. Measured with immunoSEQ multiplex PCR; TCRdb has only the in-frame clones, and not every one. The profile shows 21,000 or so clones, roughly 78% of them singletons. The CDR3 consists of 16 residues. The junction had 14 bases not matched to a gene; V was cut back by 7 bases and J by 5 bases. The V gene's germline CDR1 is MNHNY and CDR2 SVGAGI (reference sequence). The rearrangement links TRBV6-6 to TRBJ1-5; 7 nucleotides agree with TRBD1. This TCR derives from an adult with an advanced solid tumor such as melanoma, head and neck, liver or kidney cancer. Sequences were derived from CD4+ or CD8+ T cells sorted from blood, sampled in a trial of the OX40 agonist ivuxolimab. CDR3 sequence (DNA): TGTGCCAGCACCCCCCGCCCCGGGACAGCTTATCAGCCCCAGCATTTT. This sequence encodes CASTPRPGTAYQPQHF.